This T cell receptor beta chain was profiled in a study of CD8+ T cells in alopecia areata (dated by TCRdb to the late 2010s). General notes on the study: The treated patients, all with moderate-to-severe alopecia areata, were enrolled in an open-label pilot trial of oral tofacitinib given at 5 to 10 mg twice daily. Patients stayed on tofacitinib for 6 to 18 months and then had 6 months of follow-up off drug so that delayed response and recurrence could be assessed. The SALT score, which quantifies the percentage of affected scalp surface area, was used to measure disease severity in treated patients. To study T cell clonal expansion in alopecia areata, the researchers applied high-throughput TCRbeta sequencing to both the C3H/HeJ mouse model and human patients. In humans, TCRbeta sequencing was performed on scalp tissue and on sorted CD4+ and CD8+ peripheral blood T cells from healthy controls and from patients with patchy or totalis/universalis alopecia areata. Biopsies were taken from tofacitinib-treated patients at baseline and at 4 and 24 weeks of treatment, and a later scalp biopsy was taken in several of the tofacitinib-treated patients. Clonality in the scalp was compared among normal scalp (n=4), patchy alopecia areata scalp (n=8), and alopecia totalis/universalis scalp (n=8). RNA came from the PAXgene miRNA kit for fixed scalp, the miRNeasy kit for PBMCs, and the RNeasy kit for mouse skin. Amplification of TCRbeta CDR3 regions was done by immunoSEQ multiplex PCR using 35 Vbeta forward primers and 13 Jbeta reverse primers.

The CDR3 covers 13 residues, taking in both the cysteine and the phenylalanine. Solely the CDR3 DNA is kept, with 39 bases framed from the first base. V is clipped by 0 bases and J by 7 bases, and the sequence between their germline boundaries is 7 bases long. Sequences WSHSY (CDR1) and SAAADI (CDR2) are obtained from the germline V gene. Remarks on this clone: Its antigen is not yet known. The sample holds no much larger clone one base away, and base qualities are not on file.

Library generation was performed with the immunoSEQ multiplex PCR assay. To provide template for TCR sequencing, every sample had RNA extracted and reverse transcribed into cDNA. SuperScript III was used for first-strand cDNA synthesis, primed with a 2:1 mix of oligo-dT and random hexamers. A synthetic immune receptor repertoire was used to gauge amplification bias, and whatever bias remained was removed computationally. The original pipeline was this. Raw reads were preprocessed to remove errors, and CDR3 was defined by IMGT conventions from the conserved cysteine to phenylalanine. Clonality was computed as 1 minus the Shannon entropy, with the entropy normalized by log2 of the number of productive unique TCRs. Whether each scalp clone was CD4 or CD8 was inferred by checking scalp TCRbeta sequences against the CD4 and CD8 repertoires from sorted blood. TCRdb limited this immuneACCESS table to in-frame rearrangements with V and J called. A share of clones is missing; checked studies link under half to unresolved V genes, and the rest is unexplained. That table is the source of V, J and clone size, and D and trimming were worked out from the DNA. This sample holds roughly 100,000 clones; around 84% were observed only once. Of the sample, around 10% is held by the ten largest clones.

The full study reports these points: Compared with normal scalp, lesional scalp had higher clonality and more expanded CD8+ clones, particularly in alopecia totalis/universalis, a pattern that suggests antigenic drive. During tofacitinib treatment, many expanded lesional clones remained in scalp and blood, and this persistence may partly explain relapse after treatment is stopped. Because the treated cohort was small and had only one nonresponder, larger studies are needed to examine links between baseline CD8+ expansion and response. Tofacitinib significantly decreased scalp clonality and the number of expanded CD8+ clones among the top 100 scalp clones. Shared TCR sequences between patients were less evident than in mice, which may be partly attributable to HLA diversity in the patient population. Unlike mouse skin, where gammadelta T cells dominate, normal human skin contains resident alphabeta T cells that get sequenced too, which complicates analysis of the scalp TCR repertoire.

The sample's treatment or condition label, in plain terms: oral pan-JAK inhibitor, 5-10 mg twice daily. Peripheral blood and lesional scalp punch biopsies were obtained from patients with alopecia areata. PBMCs were isolated by density centrifugation and stained for CD3, CD4 and CD8, after which CD4+ and CD8+ T cells were sorted on a FACSAria. The sample in question was CD8+ T cells sorted from blood, obtained between weeks 30 and 35, from a patient treated with tofacitinib. The sequence joins TRBV10-2 to TRBJ1-5; a confident D gene designation cannot be given. The receptor was isolated from a human donor with alopecia areata. The encoded CDR3 is CASSESWGQPQHF. The DNA reads as follows: TGCGCCAGCAGTGAGTCGTGGGGACAGCCCCAGCATTTT.